This TCR beta chain emerged from a study of cytomegalovirus exposure and HLA in healthy donors. Study results and caveats: Later analysis suggested most CMV-associated TCR beta chains were HLA-restricted.

Trimming at V came to 7 bases and at J to 6 bases, leaving 17 bases not matched to a gene. This CDR3 has 15 amino acids. The germline CDR1 and CDR2 sequences are SQVTM and ANQGSEA. 13 Jbeta primers and 60 Vbeta primers were used for the PCR. Profiling relied on immunoSEQ multiplex PCR, and the TCRdb table lists in-frame clones only, not all of them. The profile covers 50,000 or so clones, with roughly 76% appearing a single time and 2.5% to 3% taken by the ten largest. This clone was counted a few times. Its antigen remains unknown. What was sequenced was PBMCs. V is TRBV29-1 and J is TRBJ1-2; 7 nucleotides match TRBD1. The sequence derives from a middle-aged woman in good health and CMV-seropositive. CDR3 sequence (DNA): TGCAGCGGTGGAGACTTCACAGGGGTCGCCAATGGCTACACCTTC. Translated: CSGGDFTGVANGYTF.